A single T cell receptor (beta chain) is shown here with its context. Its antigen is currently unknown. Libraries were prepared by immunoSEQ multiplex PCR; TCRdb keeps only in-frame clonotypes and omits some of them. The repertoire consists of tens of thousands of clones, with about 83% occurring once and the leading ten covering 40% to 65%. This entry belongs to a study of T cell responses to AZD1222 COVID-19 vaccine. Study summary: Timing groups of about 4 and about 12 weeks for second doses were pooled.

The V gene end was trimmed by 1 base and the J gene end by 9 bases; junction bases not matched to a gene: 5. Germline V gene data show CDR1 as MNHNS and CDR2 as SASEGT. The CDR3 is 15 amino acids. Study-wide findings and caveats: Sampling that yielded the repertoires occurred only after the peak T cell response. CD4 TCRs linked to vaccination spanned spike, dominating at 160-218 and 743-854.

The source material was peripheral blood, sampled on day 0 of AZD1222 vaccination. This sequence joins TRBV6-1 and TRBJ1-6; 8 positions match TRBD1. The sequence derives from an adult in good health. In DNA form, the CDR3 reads TGTGCCAGCAGTGAAGTTTTTGACAGGGGTTCACCCCTCCACTTT. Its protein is CASSEVFDRGSPLHF.